These 18 T cell receptor beta chains were sequenced from one sample in a study of T cells after yellow fever vaccination. One entry per CDR3 protein results from TCRdb running MiXCR on the 5' RACE reads. Counted here are 500,000 to 650,000 distinct CDR3 sequences, around an eighth occurring once; the ten biggest clones make up about 15%. This sample comprised PBMCs, obtained on the day of the yellow fever booster vaccination. The receptors originated from a man aged 25 to 45 who received the YFV17D yellow fever vaccine.

The rearrangement uses TRBV29-1 and TRBJ2-1; D not resolved. The CDR3 spans 12 residues. The V end was cut by 2 bases, the J end by 6 bases, with 8 bases between. Germline CDR1 and CDR2: SQVTM and ANQGSEA. The CDR3 DNA reads TGCAGCGTTGAAATCGTCTCCAATGAGCAGTTCTTC. Translating gives CSVEIVSNEQFF.

The chain uses TRBV10-3 and TRBJ2-7, with TRBD2 matching 7 bases. The V and J ends lost 11 bases and 0 bases, in that order; junction bases with no gene match: 7. CDR1 and CDR2 (germline): ENHRY, SYGVKD. This CDR3 spans 13 amino acids. The CDR3: CASGREPSYEQYF. In DNA, the CDR3 is TGTGCCTCTGGGCGGGAGCCCTCCTACGAGCAGTACTTC.

This clonotype was detected a few times. The V call is TRBV7-2, the J call TRBJ2-1; TRBD1 matches 10 bases. Unmatched junction bases numbered 6, after V lost 0 bases and J lost 4 bases. The CDR3 covers 17 residues. CDR1 is SGHTA and CDR2 is FQGNSA in the germline V gene. CDR3 in amino acids: CASSLAGTGAFYNEQFF. The CDR3 region has the DNA TGTGCCAGCAGCTTAGCCGGGACAGGGGCCTTTTACAATGAGCAGTTCTTC.

V gene TRBV3-1 combines with J gene TRBJ2-7, with D hard to call. CDR3 length: 13 amino acids. Germline CDR1 LGHDT, CDR2 YNNKEL (reference sequence). With 6 bases removed from V and 2 bases from J, the gap between germline ends came to 11 bases. CDR3 sequence: CASSQVATYEQYF. CDR3 coding DNA: TGTGCCAGCAGTCAGGTGGCCACCTACGAGCAGTACTTC.

This clonotype came up a few times. V is TRBV21-1 and J is TRBJ1-5; TRBD1, the table's D call, was not compared with the DNA. TRBV21-1 has pseudogene status. This CDR3 has 16 residues. This CDR3 is CASSKPGGDSNQPQHF. The CDR3 nucleotides are TGTGCCAGCAGCAAGCCAGGGGGCGATAGCAATCAGCCCCAGCATTTT.

The genes are TRBV29-1 and TRBJ2-1; 10 nucleotides agree with TRBD2. Trimming at V came to 2 bases and at J to 5 bases, leaving 15 bases not matched to a gene. The germline V gene encodes CDR1 SQVTM and CDR2 ANQGSEA. This CDR3 has 18 residues. CDR3 residues: CSVESGSGRPPGDNEQFF. Here the CDR3 DNA reads TGCAGCGTTGAATCGGGTAGCGGGAGGCCCCCGGGAGACAATGAGCAGTTCTTC.

There are many counts of this clonotype. One end of the junction varies from germline; a read error may be responsible. The chain carries TRBV7-2 and TRBJ2-1, with 7 bases identical to TRBD1. Germline assignment: CDR1 SGHTA and CDR2 FQGNSA. The CDR3 length is 13 residues. The CDR3 nucleotides are TGTGCCAGCAGCGCGTCCCGGGACAGCCCTAAGGTCTTC. Its translation is CASSASRDSPKVF. Using reference TRBV7-2 and TRBJ2-1 for the parts outside the CDR3, the full variable domain is GAGVSQSPSNKVTEKGKDVELRCDPISGHTALYWYRQSLGQGLEFLIYFQGNSAPDKSGLPSDRFSAERTGGSVSTLTIQRTQQEDSAVYLCASSASRDSPKVFGPGTRLTVL.

This sequence joins TRBV12-3 or TRBV12-4 and TRBJ2-5, with D uncertain. The V gene lost 6 bases and the J gene lost 1 base, with 9 bases spanning the gap. The CDR3 sequence is 13 residues long. CDR3 bases: TGTGCCAGCAGGCCTTCGGCCCAAGAGACCCAGTACTTC. This translates into CASRPSAQETQYF.

This clonotype was detected only a few times. The V and J genes are TRBV10-2 and TRBJ2-2, with D perhaps matching TRBD1 (5 bases). CDR3 size: 14 residues. Germline loops: CDR1 WSHSY, CDR2 SAAADI. With 0 bases removed from V and 7 bases from J, the gap between germline ends came to 9 bases. The CDR3 DNA reads TGCGCCAGCAGTGAGTCGGGGCCTGACGGGGAGCTGTTTTTT. Translating gives CASSESGPDGELFF.

This clonotype was counted between two and nine times. V gene TRBV7-9 combines with J gene TRBJ2-3; D gene ambiguous. This CDR3 is built from 15 residues. Trimming left V 5 bases short and J 1 base short, with 13 bases between. Germline values: CDR1 SEHNR, CDR2 FQNEAQ (reference sequence). The CDR3 DNA reads TGTGCCAGCAGCGCAAAAGGGATGGGCACAGATACGCAGTATTTT. Its translation: CASSAKGMGTDTQYF.

This clonotype turned up a few times. The chain is built from TRBV4-3 and TRBJ1-1; 8 bases agree with TRBD1. The CDR3 has 16 residues. The germline gives CDR1 LGHNA, CDR2 YSLEER. J was trimmed by 6 bases and V by 3 bases; bases with no gene match: 12. Here the CDR3 DNA reads TGCGCCAGCAGCCAGGGGTATACCGGACAGGGCTCTGAAGCTTTCTTT. Its translation is CASSQGYTGQGSEAFF.

The table lists this clonotype with a few counts. The genes are TRBV20-1 and TRBJ2-3; D gene ambiguous. Germline CDR1 and CDR2: DFQATT and SNEGSKA (reference sequence). There are 14 residues in the CDR3. V was clipped by 4 bases and J by 2 bases, with 13 bases between them. The CDR3 DNA reads TGCAGTGCTAAATCAGGATACCTCACAGATACGCAGTATTTT. Translation gives CSAKSGYLTDTQYF.

This clonotype was observed at least ten times. This chain links TRBV20-1 with TRBJ2-5; possible D gene TRBD2, 5 bases. Trimming left V 0 bases short and J 9 bases short, with 20 bases between. Germline-derived CDR1 and CDR2 are DFQATT and SNEGSKA (reference sequence). This CDR3 region has 15 residues. The CDR3 region has the DNA TGCAGTGCTAGAGATCTTAAAACTCCCAAGAGGGCCCAGTACTTC. Protein sequence: CSARDLKTPKRAQYF.

The chain links TRBV4-3 to TRBJ1-5; D is undetermined. V gave up 0 bases and J gave up 7 bases, with 10 bases separating them. The CDR3 has 14 residues. From germline, CDR1 is LGHNA and CDR2 YSLEER. For the CDR3, the DNA is TGCGCCAGCAGCCAAGATCCATCAGGACAGCCCCAGCATTTT. It encodes CASSQDPSGQPQHF.

The chain employs TRBV12-3 or TRBV12-4 and TRBJ2-1; the match to TRBD2 covers 11 bases. The CDR3 has 15 residues. J was trimmed by 4 bases and V by 3 bases; bases with no gene match: 2. The CDR3 DNA follows: TGTGCCAGCAGTTTTACTAGCGGGGGATACAATGAGCAGTTCTTC. Translated, it gives CASSFTSGGYNEQFF.

In its sample, this clonotype was seen a few times. This chain joins TRBV4-3 and TRBJ2-5, with D perhaps matching TRBD2 (6 bases). Trimming took off 0 bases at V and 4 bases at J, with 15 bases between the two ends. Germline V gene data show CDR1 as LGHNA and CDR2 as YSLEER. The CDR3 covers 16 residues. The CDR3 is CASSQDLGGDLETQYF. CDR3 nucleotide sequence: TGCGCCAGCAGCCAAGATCTGGGGGGAGACCTAGAGACCCAGTACTTC.

This clonotype was counted only a few times. The chain has TRBV5-1 and TRBJ1-2; 8 bases align to TRBD1. This CDR3 has 13 residues. Per germline, CDR1 SGHRS and CDR2 YFSETQ. V shed 7 bases and J 3 bases; nucleotides not matched to a gene: 5. The CDR3 sequence is CASRTGPDYGYTF. The DNA for the CDR3 is TGCGCCAGCCGGACAGGGCCTGACTATGGCTACACCTTC. Together with reference TRBV5-1 and TRBJ1-2, the CDR3 gives the full variable domain: KAGVTQTPRYLIKTRGQQVTLSCSPISGHRSVSWYQQTPGQGLQFLFEYFSETQRNKGNFPGRFSGRQFSNSRSEMNVSTLELGDSALYLCASRTGPDYGYTFGSGTRLTVV.

V gene TRBV20-1 combines with J gene TRBJ2-5, with TRBD2 matching 8 bases. Looked up from germline, CDR1 is DFQATT and CDR2 is SNEGSKA (reference sequence). The CDR3 spans 15 residues. Trimming took 3 bases from V and 5 from J; bases not matched to a gene: 11. The CDR3 DNA follows: TGCAGTGCTAGTGATAGCGGGACATATGGGGAGACCCAGTACTTC. It yields the protein CSASDSGTYGETQYF.